Detailed here is one TCR beta chain. How the authors handled the data: Estimates of nucleated cell counts were drawn from the amplification of reference gene primers. The assay was immunoSEQ multiplex PCR, and TCRdb's table has in-frame clones only and misses some. Clonal size and the V and J genes are those of that table, whereas D and trimming came from the DNA. This table holds about 130,000 clones, 86% found once. CDR1 and CDR2 (germline): SGHNT, YYREEE (reference sequence). The CDR3 sequence is 14 residues long. J was trimmed by 8 bases and V by 4 bases; bases with no gene match: 7. The data are from a study of blood T cell repertoires in COVID-19. The wider study: Spain, Italy and the United States supplied samples that represented acute and convalescent COVID-19. PBMCs, B-cell-depleted T cells, or T cells were the source of the cDNA or gDNA that made up the material.

V usage is TRBV5-4 and J usage is TRBJ1-2; 11 bases are a match to TRBD1. Sequenced material: peripheral blood. The receptor was isolated from a human donor in a cohort sampled during active COVID-19. The CDR3: CASSPRTGGLGYTF. The CDR3 nucleotides are TGTGCCAGCAGCCCCCGGACAGGGGGCCTAGGCTACACCTTC.